This TCR beta chain came from a study of Ad26.COV2.S vaccination and SARS-CoV-2 variants. This table comes from immunoSEQ multiplex PCR, and its TCRdb copy is limited to in-frame clones, with some not included. Of fewer than 500,000 clones listed, roughly 87% were seen once; the top ten hold less than 5.5%. Germline V gene lookup returns CDR1 MDHEN and CDR2 SYDVKM. The CDR3 has 15 amino acids. V lost 6 bases and J lost 2, with 14 bases in between. The treatment was: roughly 19 received Ad26.COV2.S at low or high dose, single or two shots; 5 received placebo; per-sample allocation not given. Each sample was drawn 63 days after the first injection (of vaccine or placebo).

This sequence was found in a person between 18 and 65 years old who received the Ad26.COV2.S COVID-19 vaccine or a placebo. This material consisted of peripheral blood, taken in a trial of Ad26.COV2.S vaccine versus placebo. The chain links TRBV28 to TRBJ1-5; possibly TRBD1 for D (6 bases). The CDR3 loop is CASRLGGRGNQPQHF. The CDR3 coding sequence is TGTGCCAGCAGGTTGGGGGGCCGGGGCAATCAGCCCCAGCATTTT.